This TCR beta chain came from a study of shared T cell receptors in the human thymus. TCRdb keeps only in-frame clones here, not all; method: immunoSEQ multiplex PCR. Among some 700,000 clones listed, 70% to 90% were seen once. CDR1 is SGHNT, CDR2 YYREEE, per germline (reference sequence). This CDR3 has 15 residues. V was clipped by 4 bases and J by 7 bases; unmatched bases: 8. The data also belong to a second study, concerning human thymus T cells. That paper notes: Healthy Finnish infants having corrective surgery for congenital heart defects served as donors. Unrelated individuals reportedly shared highly overlapping thymic TCR repertoires.

The chain recombines TRBV5-4 with TRBJ1-6; 7 bases align to TRBD1. The specimen was thymocytes. This receptor was taken from a girl in the first two years of life with a congenital heart defect. The CDR3: CASSHRQGANSPLHF. CDR3 DNA sequence: TGTGCCAGCAGCCACCGACAGGGAGCGAATTCACCCCTCCACTTT.